This paragraph reports one T cell receptor (beta chain). What it binds is unknown. The data belong to a study of shared clonotypes between healthy human individuals. Study background: The study used three CD4 naive, three CD4 memory, two CD8 naive and one CD8 memory plate per donor.

V lost 6 bases to trimming and J lost 7 bases, with 19 bases between them. Germline CDR1 reads SQVTM; CDR2 reads ANQGSEA. The CDR3 loop spans 14 amino acids. A deep-level run was used for the assay. Assay used: immunoSEQ multiplex PCR; TCRdb lists only in-frame clones, some missing. The sample lists around 700,000 clones; about 90% were seen once. CD8 cells regarded as naive lacked CD45RO, were positively chosen for CCR7, and omitted terminally differentiated effector memory CD45RA+ cells. Broader study findings: Around 5% was the fraction of naive CD4 clonotypes found shared across a handful of donors. Memory subsets generally showed smaller estimated richness than naive subsets did.

The chain is built from TRBV29-1 and TRBJ2-1; D may be TRBD1 (7 bases). This TCR was recovered from a man aged 25-45 years in good health. Sequencing used naive CD8+ T cells sorted from blood. CDR3 residues: CSVEGGQLRNEQFF. The CDR3 DNA reads as TGCAGCGTGGAGGGGGGACAGTTAAGGAATGAGCAGTTCTTC.